The sample holds one count of the clone carrying this T cell receptor beta chain. Its antigen is still unknown. Germline CDR1 reads GTSNPN; CDR2 reads SVGIG (reference sequence). The V end lost 5 bases, the J end lost 5 bases, and 12 bases lay between the germline ends. The CDR3 is 12 residues long. PCR employed 60 Vbeta and 13 Jbeta primers. Profiled with immunoSEQ multiplex PCR; TCRdb holds only in-frame clones, not every one. Of about 260,000 clones detected, roughly 70% appear once; the ten largest clones hold around 2%. This entry comes from a study of cytomegalovirus exposure and HLA in healthy donors. Study outcomes and limitations: Immune exposure was documented only through CMV serostatus. In an earlier analysis, productive rearrangement rates for most beta V segments clustered near 87% or 30%.

The chain employs TRBV30 and TRBJ2-5; weak D call: TRBD1 (6 bases). Input material: PBMCs. This receptor was identified in a female donor in good health and CMV-seronegative. As DNA, the CDR3 is TGTGCCTGGGGGACAATAGGGGAGACCCAGTACTTC. This translates into CAWGTIGETQYF.